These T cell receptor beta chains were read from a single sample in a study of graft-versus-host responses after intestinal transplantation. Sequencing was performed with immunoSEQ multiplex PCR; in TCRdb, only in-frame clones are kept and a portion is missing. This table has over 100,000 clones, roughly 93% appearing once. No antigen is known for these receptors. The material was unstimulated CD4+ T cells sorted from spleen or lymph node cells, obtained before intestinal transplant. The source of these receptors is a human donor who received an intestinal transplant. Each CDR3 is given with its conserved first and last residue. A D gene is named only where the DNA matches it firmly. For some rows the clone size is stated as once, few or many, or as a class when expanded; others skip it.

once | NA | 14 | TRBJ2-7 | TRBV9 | TGTGCCAGCAGCCGGGATCCAACCACCTACGAGCAGTACTTC | CASSRDPTTYEQYF
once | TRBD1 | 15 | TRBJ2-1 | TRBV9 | TGTGCCAGCAGCCCAACCCCAGGGGGATACAATGAGCAGTTCTTC | CASSPTPGGYNEQFF
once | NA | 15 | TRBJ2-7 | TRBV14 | TGTGCCAGCAGCCAAGGTTCAAGGCCCCGTGGAGAGCAGTACTTC | CASSQGSRPRGEQYF
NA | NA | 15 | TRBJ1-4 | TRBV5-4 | TGTGCCAGCAGCTTGGTGGGGGGGCGAGGTGAAAAACTGTTTTTT | CASSLVGGRGEKLFF
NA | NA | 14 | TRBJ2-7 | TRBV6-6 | TGTGCCAGCAGCATCAGGAGTGGCTCCTACGAGCAGTACTTC | CASSIRSGSYEQYF
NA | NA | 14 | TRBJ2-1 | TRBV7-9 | TGTGCCAGCAGCTTAAGCGGAAACTACAATGAGCAGTTCTTC | CASSLSGNYNEQFF
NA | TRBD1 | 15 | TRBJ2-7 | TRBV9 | TGTGCCAGCAGCGTCCGGGACAGGGCTTGGGACGAGCAGTACTTC | CASSVRDRAWDEQYF
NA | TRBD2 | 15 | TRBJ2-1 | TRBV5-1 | TGCGCCAGCAGCTTTGGACTAGCGGGAGATAATGAGCAGTTCTTC | CASSFGLAGDNEQFF
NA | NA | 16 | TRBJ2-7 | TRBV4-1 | TGCGCCAGCAGCCATGGAGACCCATCCCGGGGGAACGAGCAGTACTTC | CASSHGDPSRGNEQYF
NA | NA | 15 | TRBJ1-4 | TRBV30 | TGTGCCTGGAGAGGTGGGGGGACAACTAATGAAAAACTGTTTTTT | CAWRGGGTTNEKLFF
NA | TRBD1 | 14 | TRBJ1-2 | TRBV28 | TGTGCCAGCATTCGACAGGGGGCAGGCTATGGCTACACCTTC | CASIRQGAGYGYTF
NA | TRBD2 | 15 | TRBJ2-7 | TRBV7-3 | TGTGCCAGCAGCCTGACTAGCGGGAGGGCCTACGAGCAGTACTTC | CASSLTSGRAYEQYF
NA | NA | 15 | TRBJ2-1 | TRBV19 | TGTGCCAGTCGCGCGAGGGGGGGAGTGGGTAATGAGCAGTTCTTC | CASRARGGVGNEQFF
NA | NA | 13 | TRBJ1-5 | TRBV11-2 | TGTGCCAGCAGCTTAAGCTCGGATCAGCCCCAGCATTTT | CASSLSSDQPQHF
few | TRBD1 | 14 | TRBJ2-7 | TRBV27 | TGTGCCAGCAGTGACGGACAGGGGGGGAACGAGCAGTACTTC | CASSDGQGGNEQYF
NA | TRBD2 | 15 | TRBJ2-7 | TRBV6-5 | TGTGCCAGCAGTTACTCTGCGGGAGGGCCCTACGAGCAGTACTTC | CASSYSAGGPYEQYF
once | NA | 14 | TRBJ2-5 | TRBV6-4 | TGTGCCAGCAGTGAGTCGACCAGCACCGGGACCCAGTACTTC | CASSESTSTGTQYF
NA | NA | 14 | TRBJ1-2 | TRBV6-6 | TGTGCCAGCATCCGGGACCGCATTATGTATGGCTACACCTTC | CASIRDRIMYGYTF
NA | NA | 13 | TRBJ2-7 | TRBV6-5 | TGTGCCAGCAGCTGGACTGGACCCTACGAGCAGTACTTC | CASSWTGPYEQYF
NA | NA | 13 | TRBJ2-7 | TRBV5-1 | TGCGCCAGCTCGACAGGCCCTCTGGGTGAGCAGTACTTC | CASSTGPLGEQYF
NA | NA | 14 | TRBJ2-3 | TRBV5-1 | TGCGCCAGCAGCTTGCAGACACCCACAGATACGCAGTATTTT | CASSLQTPTDTQYF
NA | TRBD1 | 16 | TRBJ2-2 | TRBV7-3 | TGTGCCAGCAGCTTAGGACGAAACAGGGGGAACGGGGAGCTGTTTTTT | CASSLGRNRGNGELFF
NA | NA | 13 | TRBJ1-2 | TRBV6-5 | TGTGCCAGCAGTTATCAGGGAAACTATGGCTACACCTTC | CASSYQGNYGYTF
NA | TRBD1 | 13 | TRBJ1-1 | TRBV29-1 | TGCAGCATACTAGGGGGCGCGAACACTGAAGCTTTCTTT | CSILGGANTEAFF
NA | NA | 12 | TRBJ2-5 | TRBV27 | TGTGCCAGCAGTAGGTACCAAGAGACCCAGTACTTC | CASSRYQETQYF
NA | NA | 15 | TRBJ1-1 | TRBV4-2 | TGTGCCAGCAGCCAAGATTACTTGGGTATCCCTGAAGCTTTCTTT | CASSQDYLGIPEAFF
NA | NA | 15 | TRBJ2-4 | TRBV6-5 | TGTGCCAGCAGTTACAGCCGGGAACAAAGTAGCATTCAGTACTTC | CASSYSREQSSIQYF
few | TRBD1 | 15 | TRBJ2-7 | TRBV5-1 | TGCGCCAGCAGCTTGGTGGGACAGGGCCCCTACGAGCAGTACTTC | CASSLVGQGPYEQYF
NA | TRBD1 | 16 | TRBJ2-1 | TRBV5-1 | TGCGCCAGCAGCTTGAGGGGGGACAGGGTTGACAATGAGCAGTTCTTC | CASSLRGDRVDNEQFF
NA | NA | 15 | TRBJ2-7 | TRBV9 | TGTGCCAGCAGCGCCCAGGGGAGTAGCTCCTACGAGCAGTACTTC | CASSAQGSSSYEQYF
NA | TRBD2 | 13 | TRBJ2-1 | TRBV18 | TGTGCCAGCTCACCATTAGGGGAGGGTGAGCAGTTCTTC | CASSPLGEGEQFF
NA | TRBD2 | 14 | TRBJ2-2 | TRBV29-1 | TGCAGCGTCCGAGGGACTAGCGGGAGCGGGGAGCTGTTTTTT | CSVRGTSGSGELFF
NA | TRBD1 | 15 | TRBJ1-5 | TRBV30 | TGTGCCTGGACCACCGGACAGGGGTACAATCAGCCCCAGCATTTT | CAWTTGQGYNQPQHF
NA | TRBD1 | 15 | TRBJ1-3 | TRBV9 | TGTGCCAGCAGCGTCCGGGACAGCTCTGGAAACACCATATATTTT | CASSVRDSSGNTIYF
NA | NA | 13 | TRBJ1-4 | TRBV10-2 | TGCGCCAGCATGAACACCCGTAATGAAAAACTGTTTTTT | CASMNTRNEKLFF
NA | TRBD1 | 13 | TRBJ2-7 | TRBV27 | TGTGCCAGCAGTTACAGGGGGAAATACGAGCAGTACTTC | CASSYRGKYEQYF
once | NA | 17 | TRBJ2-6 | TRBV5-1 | TGCGCCAGCAGCCGGGTCCCGGGTGATCCTGGGGCCAACGTCCTGACTTTC | CASSRVPGDPGANVLTF
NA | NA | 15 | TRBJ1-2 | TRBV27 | TGTGCCAGCAGTCCCCGAGACGCGGACCACTATGGCTACACCTTC | CASSPRDADHYGYTF
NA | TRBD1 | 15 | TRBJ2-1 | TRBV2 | TGTGCCAGCAGTGTGCACAGGGGGTTATGGTATGAGCAGTTCTTC | CASSVHRGLWYEQFF
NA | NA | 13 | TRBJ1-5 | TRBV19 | TGTGCCAGTAGCCCGGGACACAATCAGCCCCAGCATTTT | CASSPGHNQPQHF
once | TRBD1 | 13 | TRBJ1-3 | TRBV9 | TGTGCCAGCAGCGTAGAGACAGGGCACACCATATATTTT | CASSVETGHTIYF
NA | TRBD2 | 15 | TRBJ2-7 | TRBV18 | TGTGCCAGCTCAAAATCGGGAGGGGCAGGCTACGAGCAGTACTTC | CASSKSGGAGYEQYF
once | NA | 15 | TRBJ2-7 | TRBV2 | TGTGCCAGCAGTGAAAAGCCCTTCACAGGGTACGAGCAGTACTTC | CASSEKPFTGYEQYF
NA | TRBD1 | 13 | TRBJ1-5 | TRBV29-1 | TGCAGCGTCAGGACAGGGGGCAATCAGCCCCAGCATTTT | CSVRTGGNQPQHF
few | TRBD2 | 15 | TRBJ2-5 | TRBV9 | TGTGCCAGCAGCGTAGGGACTAGCGGGAAAGAGACCCAGTACTTC | CASSVGTSGKETQYF
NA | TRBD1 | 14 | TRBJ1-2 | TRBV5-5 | TGTGCCAGCAACCCCCGGGACAGCCTCTATGGCTACACCTTC | CASNPRDSLYGYTF
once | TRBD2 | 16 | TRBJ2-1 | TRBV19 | TGTGCCAGTAGTGTGACAAGCCGGGAGGCCTACAATGAGCAGTTCTTC | CASSVTSREAYNEQFF
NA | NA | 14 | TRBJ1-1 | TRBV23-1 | TGCGCCAGCAGTCAATCTCCGGGGGTAACTGAAGCTTTCTTT | CASSQSPGVTEAFF
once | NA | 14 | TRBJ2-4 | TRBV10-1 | TGCGCCAGCAGTCCGGACTTAGCCAAAAACATTCAGTACTTC | CASSPDLAKNIQYF